A single T cell receptor beta chain is shown here with its context. Its specificity is not known. The sample is drawn from a study of T-cell memory formation after mild COVID-19. The overall study: TCR clusters were mostly confined to one donor each.

V dropped 6 bases and J dropped 6 bases, with 23 bases sitting between them. Germline assignment: CDR1 SEHNR and CDR2 FQNEAQ (reference sequence). The CDR3 extends over 16 amino acids. TCRdb used MiXCR to reprocess the 5' RACE reads, holding one entry per CDR3 protein. The sample includes approximately 89,000 distinct CDR3 sequences, roughly 13% seen only once; the top ten take roughly two fifths. Study outcomes and limitations: Mostly located in CM and EM were contracting CD4+ clones, with contracting CD8+ clones located in EMRA. Certain responding clones were present in pre-infection memory, suggesting participation of cross-reactive memory. Among clones contracting day 15 to 85, CD4/CD8 was balanced, whereas later expanders leaned CD4+.

This TCR came from a man between 18 and 29 years old who had mild COVID-19 (a few samples of this study predate the infection). Cell type and time point are not known. The chain combines TRBV7-9 with TRBJ1-2, with D unclear. Sequenced: PBMCs or a T cell subset sorted from them (not recorded which). As DNA, the CDR3 is TGTGCCAGCAGTAGTTACGGGGATAAACAAGTTGATGGCTACACCTTC. Protein: CASSSYGDKQVDGYTF.